The text below deals with one T cell receptor (beta chain). The antigen is not known. These data originate in a study of post-analysis software for immune sequencing data. Study-wide findings and caveats: Elevated frequency relative to controls characterized several TRBV segments in patients, TRBV5-6, TRBV5-1 and TRBV20-1 among them. Significantly decreased normalized Chao1 diversity was recorded for multiple sclerosis patients relative to controls.

Libraries were made from TCR beta cDNA, and they carried unique molecular identifiers. In TCRdb, the PCR reads were re-called with MiXCR into one record per CDR3 protein. This table holds about 570,000 distinct CDR3 sequences, approximately 34% found once. J was trimmed by 4 bases and V by 5 bases; bases with no gene match: 9. Germline V gene sequence: CDR1 KGHSH, CDR2 LQKENI. This CDR3 region has 15 residues. This TCR was recovered from a girl aged 2-17 years with multiple sclerosis. The sample taken for sequencing was blood. The genes are TRBV18 and TRBJ2-7; TRBD1 agrees at 9 bases. This chain's CDR3 is CASSEIPGQGYEQYF. CDR3 bases: TGTGCCAGCTCAGAAATTCCGGGACAGGGTTACGAGCAGTACTTC. The variable domain in full, completed from reference TRBV18 and TRBJ2-7, reads NAGVMQNPRHLVRRRGQEARLRCSPMKGHSHVYWYRQLPEEGLKFMVYLQKENIIDESGMPKERFSAEFPKEGPSILRIQQVVRGDSAAYFCASSEIPGQGYEQYFGPGTRLTVT.